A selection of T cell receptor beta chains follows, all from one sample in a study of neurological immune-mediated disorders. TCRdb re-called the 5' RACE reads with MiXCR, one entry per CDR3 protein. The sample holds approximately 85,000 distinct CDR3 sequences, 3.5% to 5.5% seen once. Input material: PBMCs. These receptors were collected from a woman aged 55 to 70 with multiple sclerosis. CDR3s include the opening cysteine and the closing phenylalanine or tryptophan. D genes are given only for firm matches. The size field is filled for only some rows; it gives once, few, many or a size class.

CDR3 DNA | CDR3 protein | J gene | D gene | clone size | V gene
TGTGCCAGCTCACCTGCAGGGGCGTACACCGGGGAGCTGTTTTTT | CASSPAGAYTGELFF | TRBJ2-2 | NA | many | TRBV18
TGTGCCAGCAGTTTGACAGGGGGAGACTACGAGCAGTACTTC | CASSLTGGDYEQYF | TRBJ2-7 | TRBD1 | many | TRBV6-5
TGTGCCACCAGTGACCTCCGACTGATCGACAGGGACGAGCAGTACTTC | CATSDLRLIDRDEQYF | TRBJ2-7 | TRBD1 | many | TRBV24-1
TGCGCCAGCAGCTTGGAGCCAGGGGCGAACACCGGGGAGCTGTTTTTT | CASSLEPGANTGELFF | TRBJ2-2 | NA | many | TRBV5-1
TGCGCCAGCAGCGTAACCGGGACAGGGGGCGACGAGCAGTACTTC | CASSVTGTGGDEQYF | TRBJ2-7 | TRBD1 | many | TRBV5-1
TGTGCCAGCAGCTTAGCAATAGGCGGGGGCTACAATGAGCAGTTCTTC | CASSLAIGGGYNEQFF | TRBJ2-1 | TRBD2 | many | TRBV7-2
TGTGCCAGCAGCTTATATGGTGGGGGATTCGATGAGCAGTTCTTC | CASSLYGGGFDEQFF | TRBJ2-1 | NA | many | TRBV7-9
TGTGCCACAAGCTCCTACTTTTCCGGGGGGCAACCCTCCTACAATGAGCAGTTCTTC | CATSSYFSGGQPSYNEQFF | TRBJ2-1 | NA | many | TRBV15
TGTGCCAGCAGCCAAGCGGGATACAATGAGCAGTTCTTC | CASSQAGYNEQFF | TRBJ2-1 | NA | few | TRBV3-1
TGTGCCAGCAGCCTTTTTTTTTCTGCGGGGGGGACCACCGGGGAGCTGTTTTTT | CASSLFFSAGGTTGELFF | TRBJ2-2 | TRBD2 | NA | TRBV7-8
TGTGCCAGCAGTCGAAAAACGGGAGCGGGAGGCTACACCTTC | CASSRKTGAGGYTF | TRBJ1-2 | NA | many | TRBV12-3/TRBV12-4
TGTGCCAGCAGCCAAGATTTAGGGGCCCAAGAGACCCAGTACTTC | CASSQDLGAQETQYF | TRBJ2-5 | NA | many | TRBV14
TGTGCCAGCAGCCAAGAAATAGCGGGGGGGCGTAATACGCAGTATTTT | CASSQEIAGGRNTQYF | TRBJ2-3 | TRBD2 | many | TRBV4-2
TGTGCCAGCAGTTACTCGATTGCTAGGATGAACACTGAAGCTTTCTTT | CASSYSIARMNTEAFF | TRBJ1-1 | NA | many | TRBV6-5
TGTGCCAGCAGCTTAGAGACAGGGGCCCCCAAAAACATTCAGTACTTC | CASSLETGAPKNIQYF | TRBJ2-4 | TRBD1 | NA | TRBV11-2
TGTGCCAGCAGCTTCAACAGGATGGGCTATGGCTACACCTTC | CASSFNRMGYGYTF | TRBJ1-2 | NA | many | TRBV5-6
TGTGCCAGCGGAATTCTAGCGGGGGGGACAGATACGCAGTATTTT | CASGILAGGTDTQYF | TRBJ2-3 | TRBD2 | many | TRBV2
TGTGCCAGCAGTTCCGGGACAGATTCTTCACCCCTCCACTTT | CASSSGTDSSPLHF | TRBJ1-6 | TRBD1 | many | TRBV12-3/TRBV12-4
TGTGCTAGTGGTGTCTCGATGGGACAGGGGGCGTACAATGAGCAGTTCTTC | CASGVSMGQGAYNEQFF | TRBJ2-1 | TRBD1 | many | TRBV12-5
TGCGCCAGCAGCTCCGGGAACTTGAACACCGGGGAGCTGTTTTTT | CASSSGNLNTGELFF | TRBJ2-2 | NA | many | TRBV5-1
TGCAGCGTTGAAGCCGGATATATGGGTGGCTACACCTTC | CSVEAGYMGGYTF | TRBJ1-2 | NA | many | TRBV29-1
TGTGCCAGCAGCCAAGGTGCTAGCGGGGCTCCCTACGAGCAGTACTTC | CASSQGASGAPYEQYF | TRBJ2-7 | TRBD2 | many | TRBV4-2
TGTGCCAGCAGCTTGGCAGGGGGCGACTACGAGCAGTACTTC | CASSLAGGDYEQYF | TRBJ2-7 | TRBD1 | many | TRBV5-4
TGTGCCTGGAGTGTCTTAGGGCCGGGTGAAAAACTGTTTTTT | CAWSVLGPGEKLFF | TRBJ1-4 | NA | many | TRBV30
TGCGCCAGCAGCTTGGGACAGGGGGTAGTGCAAGAGACCCAGTACTTC | CASSLGQGVVQETQYF | TRBJ2-5 | TRBD1 | many | TRBV5-1
TGCAGTGCTACGGAGACAACAGGGTTCACTGAAGCTTTCTTT | CSATETTGFTEAFF | TRBJ1-1 | NA | many | TRBV20-1
TGTGCCAGCAGGTCTTTCCTGACTAGCGGGAGGAGCAATGAGCAGTTCTTC | CASRSFLTSGRSNEQFF | TRBJ2-1 | TRBD2 | many | TRBV12-3/TRBV12-4